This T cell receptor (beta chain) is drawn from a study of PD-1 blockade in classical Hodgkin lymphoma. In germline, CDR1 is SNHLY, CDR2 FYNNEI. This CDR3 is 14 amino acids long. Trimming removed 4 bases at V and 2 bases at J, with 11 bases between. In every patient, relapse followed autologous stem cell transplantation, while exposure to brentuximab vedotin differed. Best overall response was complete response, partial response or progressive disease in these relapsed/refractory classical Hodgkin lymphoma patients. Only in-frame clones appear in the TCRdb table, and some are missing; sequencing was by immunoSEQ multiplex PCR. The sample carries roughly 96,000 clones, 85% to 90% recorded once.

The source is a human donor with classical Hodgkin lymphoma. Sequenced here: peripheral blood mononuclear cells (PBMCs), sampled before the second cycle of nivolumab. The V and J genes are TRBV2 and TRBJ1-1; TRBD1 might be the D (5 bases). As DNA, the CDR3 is TGTGCCAGCAGTGTTTGGGGCAGCAACACTGAAGCTTTCTTT. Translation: CASSVWGSNTEAFF.